A selection of T cell receptor beta chains follows, all from one sample in a study of cytomegalovirus exposure and HLA in healthy donors. The repertoire was sequenced with immunoSEQ multiplex PCR; TCRdb's copy has only in-frame clones and lacks some. The table lists 250,000 or so clones, 80% to 95% of them singletons, with 1.7% in the top ten. Sequenced: PBMCs. The receptors shown here come from a girl aged 2 to 9 in good health and CMV-seronegative. CDR3s include the opening cysteine and the closing phenylalanine or tryptophan. D genes are given only for firm matches. Only part of the rows carry a size: once, few, many, or a class if the clone is expanded.

D gene	V gene	J gene	clone size	CDR3 DNA	CDR3 protein
TRBD1	TRBV5-1	TRBJ2-7	-	TGCGCCAGCAGCCAGGGACAGGGGGTTAGGACCTACGAGCAGTACTTC	CASSQGQGVRTYEQYF
-	TRBV6-6	TRBJ1-5	-	TGTACCAGCAGTTGGTCCGAGAGCAATCAGCCCCAGCATTTT	CTSSWSESNQPQHF
TRBD1	TRBV6-5	TRBJ2-1	-	TGTGCCAGCAGTTACGAGCCAGGGACAGCCTACAATGAGCAGTTCTTC	CASSYEPGTAYNEQFF
-	TRBV7-9	TRBJ2-2	few	TGTGCCAGCAGCTTCCCTCGTGGGGCGGACCTGAACACCGGGGAGCTGTTTTTT	CASSFPRGADLNTGELFF
TRBD1	TRBV27	TRBJ2-2	-	TGTGCCAGCAGTTTTTTGTCCGCCGACAGGGCTCGGGGGGAGCTGTTTTTT	CASSFLSADRARGELFF
TRBD2	TRBV12-5	TRBJ2-1	-	TGTGCTAGTGGTATGGCCGGGACTATCCTCAGTGAGCAGTTCTTC	CASGMAGTILSEQFF
TRBD1	TRBV7-2	TRBJ1-2	once	TGTGCCAGCAGCTTACAGGACAGGGTTATTTACGGCTACACCTTC	CASSLQDRVIYGYTF
TRBD2	TRBV11-1	TRBJ2-5	-	TGTGCCAGCAGCCCCGTTGGAGCGGGGGGTCCCGAGACCCAGTACTTC	CASSPVGAGGPETQYF
-	TRBV20-1	TRBJ2-7	-	TGCAGTGCTCCCTTGGCGGGCGAGCAGTACTTC	CSAPLAGEQYF
TRBD1	TRBV5-1	TRBJ2-3	-	TGCGCCAGCAGCTTGTTGTACGGGACAGGGCGCACAGATACGCAGTATTTT	CASSLLYGTGRTDTQYF
TRBD1	TRBV10-3	TRBJ1-1	-	TGTGCCATCAGTGAGGGACAGGGACTGAACACTGAAGCTTTCTTT	CAISEGQGLNTEAFF
-	TRBV6-6	TRBJ1-3	-	TGTGCCAGCAGCCCATCGACAGTCACCTCTGGAAACACCATATATTTT	CASSPSTVTSGNTIYF
-	TRBV10-2	TRBJ2-5	few	TGCGCCAGCAGGAACAGGGTTTCTTCGGAGACCCAGTACTTC	CASRNRVSSETQYF
-	TRBV5-8	TRBJ1-4	-	TGTGCCAGCAGCAGCGGACCGGCAACTAATGAAAAACTGTTTTTT	CASSSGPATNEKLFF
-	TRBV7-6	TRBJ1-1	-	TGTGCCAGCAGCTTTGGGGGCCCGAACACTGAAGCTTTCTTT	CASSFGGPNTEAFF
-	TRBV9	TRBJ1-2	-	TGTGCCAGCAGCGGAGCACAGGGTTTGCTTGGCTACACCTTC	CASSGAQGLLGYTF
TRBD1	TRBV14	TRBJ2-2	-	TGTGCCAGCAGCCAGGCAACCGGGACAGGGTACACCGGGGAGCTGTTTTTT	CASSQATGTGYTGELFF
TRBD1	TRBV29-1	TRBJ2-1	-	TGCAGCGTTGGACAGGGAAATGAGCAGTTCTTC	CSVGQGNEQFF
TRBD1	TRBV15	TRBJ1-2	-	TGTGCCACCAGCAGAGGCGGGGGACAGGGTCAGCGTATTGGCTACACCTTC	CATSRGGGQGQRIGYTF
TRBD1	TRBV10-3	TRBJ1-1	-	TGTGCCATCTATGACCCTAGGGGACAGGGGCTCACTGAAGCTTTCTTT	CAIYDPRGQGLTEAFF
TRBD1	TRBV10-3	TRBJ2-5	-	TGTGCCATCAGCGAGGGGGCGCGTGATGAGACCCAGTACTTC	CAISEGARDETQYF
-	TRBV2	TRBJ2-1	few	TGTGCCAGCCTTAGACTCTCCTACAATGAGCAGTTCTTC	CASLRLSYNEQFF
-	TRBV9	TRBJ1-1	once	TGTGCCAGCAGCCTAATAGGGGCCGGGTTGGGGACTGAAGCTTTCTTT	CASSLIGAGLGTEAFF
TRBD1	TRBV4-1	TRBJ2-4	-	TGCGCCAGCAGCCAAGATCGACAGGGTAGGGACATTCAGTACTTC	CASSQDRQGRDIQYF
-	TRBV4-1	TRBJ2-7	-	TGCGCCAGCAGCCCGGAAGGCACCCCTGGACTGGTGTCCTACGAGCAGTACTTC	CASSPEGTPGLVSYEQYF
TRBD1	TRBV5-6	TRBJ1-2	-	TGTGCCAGCAGCCCGCCGGGACAGGGCCGGAGGTATGGCTACACCTTC	CASSPPGQGRRYGYTF
TRBD2	TRBV4-1	TRBJ2-1	-	TGCGCCAGCAGCACCCGGACTAGCGGTACATACAATGAGCAGTTCTTC	CASSTRTSGTYNEQFF
-	TRBV19	TRBJ2-2	-	TGTGCCAGTATGGAGGGGCCGTGGGACACCGGGGAGCTGTTTTTT	CASMEGPWDTGELFF
-	TRBV7-2	TRBJ2-2	-	TGTGCCAGCAGCCACGAGGGCCGCGGCACCGGGGAGCTGTTTTTT	CASSHEGRGTGELFF
TRBD2	TRBV6-1	TRBJ2-4	-	TGTGCCAGCAGTGAGGGGGGGTTAGCCAAAAACATTCAGTACTTC	CASSEGGLAKNIQYF
-	TRBV7-2	TRBJ1-5	-	TGTGCCAGCAGCAGGACTTCGGGTCAGCCCCAGCATTTT	CASSRTSGQPQHF
TRBD2	TRBV6-1	TRBJ2-1	-	TGTGCCAGCAGTGAATGGCTAGCGGATTACAATGAGCAGTTCTTC	CASSEWLADYNEQFF
-	TRBV7-9	TRBJ1-1	-	TGTGCCAGCAGCTTTCTAGGAGAAGCTTTCTTT	CASSFLGEAFF
TRBD1	TRBV6-6	TRBJ1-2	-	TGTGCCAGCAGTTTCGGACAGGGGGATGGCTACACCTTC	CASSFGQGDGYTF
TRBD1	TRBV10-1	TRBJ2-5	-	TGCGCCAGCAGTGAGCATCCGGGACAGGGAGGAGAGACCCAGTACTTC	CASSEHPGQGGETQYF
TRBD2	TRBV30	TRBJ2-7	-	TGTGCCTGGAGTCTTGCGGGAGGCTACGAGCAGTACTTC	CAWSLAGGYEQYF
TRBD2	TRBV4-2	TRBJ2-1	-	TGTGCCAGCAGCCATGCAACTAGCGGTGGAAACAATGAGCAGTTCTTC	CASSHATSGGNNEQFF
-	TRBV7-3	TRBJ1-1	-	TGTGCCAGCAGCTTAACGGGGGGAGGCACTGAAGCTTTCTTT	CASSLTGGGTEAFF
-	TRBV4-1	TRBJ2-1	few	TGCGCCAGCAGCCCAGCCGGGACAACCAATGAGCAGTTCTTC	CASSPAGTTNEQFF
-	TRBV5-1	TRBJ2-7	-	TGCGCCAGCAGCGGAACACGGGACTTCGTCTACGAGCAGTACTTC	CASSGTRDFVYEQYF
-	TRBV7-6	TRBJ1-2	-	TGTGCCAGCAGCTTAGTAACAGGGACTAACTATGGCTACACCTTC	CASSLVTGTNYGYTF
TRBD2	TRBV7-3	TRBJ2-2	-	TGTGCCAGCAGCTTGAACCCGGGACTAGCGGGGGTACCTCGTGTCACCGGGGAGCTGTTTTTT	CASSLNPGLAGVPRVTGELFF
TRBD2	TRBV5-4	TRBJ2-2	-	TGTGCCAGCAGCCCCGGGACTACACATGCCGGGGAGCTGTTTTTT	CASSPGTTHAGELFF
-	TRBV30	TRBJ2-1	-	TGTGCCTGGAGTGCGACTGGCAATGAGCAGTTCTTC	CAWSATGNEQFF
TRBD2	TRBV28	TRBJ2-2	-	TGTGCCAGCAAGCGGGATCTCTATACCGGGGAGCTGTTTTTT	CASKRDLYTGELFF
TRBD2	TRBV28	TRBJ2-2	-	TGTGCCAGCAGTTTACCTCTTTTACTAGCGGGAGCCGCCGGGGAGCTGTTTTTT	CASSLPLLLAGAAGELFF
-	TRBV25-1	TRBJ2-7	-	TGTGCCAGCAGTGAGGCCCGGGTGACCCGAGGGGAGCAGTACTTC	CASSEARVTRGEQYF
TRBD1	TRBV28	TRBJ1-6	-	TGTGCCAGCAGTCCTCACAGGGGATCACCCCTCCACTTT	CASSPHRGSPLHF
-	TRBV30	TRBJ2-5	-	TGTGCCTGGAGTGAGGGCAGGGGAATAATGTTGGGAGAGACCCAGTACTTC	CAWSEGRGIMLGETQYF
TRBD2	TRBV11-1	TRBJ2-1	-	TGTGCCAGCAGCTTAGCGTGGGCGGGGGGCTTAAGGAATGAGCAGTTCTTC	CASSLAWAGGLRNEQFF
TRBD1	TRBV7-2	TRBJ1-4	-	TGTGCCAGCAGCTCGAGATACGGGACAGCCGAAAAACTGTTTTTT	CASSSRYGTAEKLFF
TRBD1	TRBV16	TRBJ1-2	-	TGTGCCAGCAGCCAATCGTGGGACAGGATTTTATCTAACTATGGCTACACCTTC	CASSQSWDRILSNYGYTF